This T cell receptor (beta chain) was sequenced for a study of OX40 agonist ivuxolimab in advanced cancers. For the study at large: The treatment was a fully human IgG2 OX40 agonist, ivuxolimab. Hepatocellular carcinoma, melanoma, renal cell or head and neck cancer affected the dose-escalation patients. Study-level findings and limits: Researchers did not establish what antigens the expanded peripheral T cells target.

Notes on this clone: What it binds is not known.

The investigators sampled blood at baseline, at cycle 4 day 1, and at cycle 7 day 1. Only in-frame clones appear in the TCRdb table, and some are missing; sequencing was by immunoSEQ multiplex PCR. The data contain tens of thousands of clones, about 81% of them singletons. Germline V gene sequence: CDR1 KGHSH, CDR2 LQKENI. This CDR3 spans 15 amino acids. V gave up 2 bases and J gave up 7 bases; unmatched junction bases: 7. This TCR came from an adult with an advanced solid tumor such as melanoma, head and neck, liver or kidney cancer. The chain recombines TRBV18 with TRBJ2-1; 8 nucleotides agree with TRBD1. The material sequenced was CD4+ or CD8+ T cells sorted from blood, taken in a trial of the OX40 agonist ivuxolimab. CDR3 loop: CASSPGGQGANEQFF. CDR3 in DNA: TGTGCCAGCTCACCAGGCGGGCAGGGGGCGAATGAGCAGTTCTTC.